Listed here is a single TCR beta chain. V was clipped by 0 bases and J by 6 bases; unmatched bases: 4. The CDR3 has 14 residues. CDR1 SGHRS and CDR2 YFSETQ come from the germline V gene. This specimen comes from a study of blood T cell repertoires in COVID-19. Whole-study context: COVID-19 samples collected from the United States, Italy and Spain covered acute and convalescent phases. T cells, B-cell-depleted T cells, or PBMCs supplied cDNA or gDNA.

In the original workflow: Reference gene primer amplification yielded estimated nucleated cell counts. Only in-frame clones appear in the TCRdb table, and some are missing; sequencing was by immunoSEQ multiplex PCR. That table is the source of V, J and clone size, and D and trimming were worked out from the DNA. This sample carries approximately 240,000 clones, roughly 80% of them seen once, and the ten largest clones take 4%. Sequenced sample: peripheral blood. The chain carries TRBV5-1 and TRBJ2-3, with 7 positions matching TRBD1. The clonotype was recovered from a woman in her thirties or forties with active or convalescent COVID-19. The CDR3 sequence is CASSLDRGLDTQYF. CDR3 DNA: TGCGCCAGCAGCTTGGACAGGGGCCTCGATACGCAGTATTTT.